The 4 T cell receptor beta chains presented below share a single source sample, sequenced in a study of monozygotic twins with inflammatory bowel disease. Each CDR3 protein gets one entry in TCRdb, which reprocessed the 5' RACE reads and gives no DNA. This sample's table has just under 45,000 distinct CDR3 sequences. Sequenced material: blood. These TCRs come from a human donor with ulcerative colitis or Crohn's disease, or a healthy co-twin of an affected twin (not recorded which).

V usage is TRBV7-9 and J usage is TRBJ1-4; no DNA is available, so the TRBD1 call from TCRdb remains unchecked. The CDR3 has 14 amino acids. Germline V gene data show CDR1 as SEHNR and CDR2 as FQNEAQ (reference sequence). The CDR3 loop is CASSLVGGSEKLFF.

The chain recombines TRBV7-2 with TRBJ2-4; TCRdb calls TRBD1, which cannot be checked without DNA. CDR1 SGHTA and CDR2 FQGNSA come from the germline V gene. The CDR3 spans 15 residues. CDR3 sequence: CASSTPGKVKNIQYF.

The CDR3 reads CASSLTGETEAFF. The chain has TRBV18 and TRBJ1-1; the TCRdb D gene call, TRBD1, has no DNA to confirm it. The CDR3 runs to 13 residues. Germline-derived CDR1 and CDR2 are KGHSH and LQKENI.

The chain is built from TRBV4-2 and TRBJ2-7; as DNA is missing, the TRBD1 call by TCRdb cannot be tested. The CDR3 length is 14 residues. Germline V gene data show CDR1 as LGHNA and CDR2 as YNFKEQ. The CDR3 spells CASSPGQGDYEQYF.